Below, 31 T cell receptor beta chains from the same sample are listed, as sequenced in a study of CD8 T cells in Susac syndrome. Random hexamers served to reverse transcribe roughly 0.5 to 1 ug RNA. A single record per CDR3 protein comes from TCRdb applying MiXCR to the immunoSEQ multiplex PCR reads. The data show roughly 100,000 distinct CDR3 sequences, 85% to 95% seen once. Material for sequencing was CD4+ T cells from PBMCs. The receptor set was obtained from a human donor with Susac syndrome.

The genes are TRBV5-1 and TRBJ2-2; possibly TRBD1 or TRBD2 for D (6 bases each). Looked up from germline, CDR1 is SGHRS and CDR2 is YFSETQ. This CDR3 region has 15 residues. V lost 3 bases and J 5 bases, leaving 14 bases between the germline ends. The CDR3 DNA is TGCGCCAGCAGCTCGACAGGAAGCGGGACCGGGGAGCTGTTTTTT. Encoded protein: CASSSTGSGTGELFF.

The V gene is TRBV29-1, the J gene TRBJ2-5; D tentatively fits TRBD1 or TRBD2 (6 bases each). Germline CDR1 SQVTM, CDR2 ANQGSEA. The CDR3 length is 13 residues. Trimming left V 6 bases short and J 5 bases short, with 16 bases between. Here the CDR3 reads CSVGGGSGETQYF. The DNA for the CDR3 is TGCAGCGTCGGGGGCGGAAGTGGGGAGACCCAGTACTTC.

This clonotype was counted a single time. The chain uses TRBV20-1 and TRBJ2-3, with TRBD1 matching 8 bases. The junction had 4 bases not matched to a gene; V was cut back by 1 base and J by 4 bases. CDR1 DFQATT and CDR2 SNEGSKA come from the germline V gene (reference sequence). This CDR3 is built from 14 residues. CDR3 loop: CSARGQGISDTQYF. As DNA, the CDR3 is TGCAGTGCTAGAGGACAGGGGATCTCAGATACGCAGTATTTT.

The genes are TRBV3-1 and TRBJ2-3, with a tentative D call TRBD2 (5 bases). In germline, CDR1 is LGHDT, CDR2 YNNKEL (reference sequence). This CDR3 comprises 15 residues. Trimming took 6 bases from V and 2 from J, leaving 15 bases between them. The CDR3 region has the DNA TGTGCCAGCAGACGAGGGCTTGGGGACACAGATACGCAGTATTTT. Encoded protein: CASRRGLGDTDTQYF.

The J gene is TRBJ2-3, the V gene TRBV20-1; possible D gene TRBD2, 5 bases. Germline lookup yields CDR1 DFQATT and CDR2 SNEGSKA (reference sequence). This CDR3 region has 13 residues. V shed 1 base and J shed 0 bases, with 5 bases lying between them. CDR3 DNA sequence: TGCAGTGCTAGAGGGACTAGCACAGATACGCAGTATTTT. Translation: CSARGTSTDTQYF.

The rearrangement uses TRBV5-1 and TRBJ2-7, with D perhaps matching TRBD1 (6 bases). Trimming took off 3 bases at V and 2 bases at J, with 12 bases between the two ends. The CDR3 covers 14 residues. In germline, CDR1 is SGHRS, CDR2 YFSETQ. CDR3 in amino acids: CASSSGTPTYEQYF. Here the CDR3 DNA reads TGCGCCAGCAGCTCCGGGACACCAACCTACGAGCAGTACTTC. The full variable domain, in which reference TRBV5-1 and TRBJ2-7 provide the parts outside the CDR3, is KAGVTQTPRYLIKTRGQQVTLSCSPISGHRSVSWYQQTPGQGLQFLFEYFSETQRNKGNFPGRFSGRQFSNSRSEMNVSTLELGDSALYLCASSSGTPTYEQYFGPGTRLTVT.

The chain has TRBV7-3 and TRBJ2-4, with D possibly TRBD2 on 5 matching bases. The V gene's germline CDR1 is SGHTA and CDR2 FQGTGA. This CDR3 is built from 15 residues. V was shortened by 2 bases and J by 2 bases, with 10 bases between the two germline ends. The CDR3 sequence: CASSLEGSPKNIQYF. The CDR3 coding sequence is TGTGCCAGCAGCTTAGAGGGAAGTCCCAAAAACATTCAGTACTTC.

This clonotype has a single count. This chain links TRBV29-1 with TRBJ1-2; D is perhaps TRBD1 (6 bases). V was clipped by 3 bases and J by 0 bases, with 11 bases between them. The CDR3 is 14 residues long. Germline CDR1 is SQVTM and CDR2 is ANQGSEA. CDR3 sequence: CSVEQGFPNYGYTF. CDR3 coding DNA: TGCAGCGTTGAGCAGGGGTTTCCTAACTATGGCTACACCTTC.

This chain uses TRBV7-9 with TRBJ2-3; D is undetermined. From germline, CDR1 is SEHNR and CDR2 FQNEAQ (reference sequence). Trimming cost V 0 bases and J 5 bases, with 6 bases left between them. The CDR3 extends over 13 amino acids. CDR3 sequence (DNA): TGTGCCAGCAGCTTAGCAGTTTTAGATACGCAGTATTTT. The encoded protein is CASSLAVLDTQYF.

The rearrangement links TRBV7-2 to TRBJ1-5, with D maybe TRBD1 (6 bases). Germline lookup yields CDR1 SGHTA and CDR2 FQGNSA. The CDR3 has 15 residues. Trimming removed 5 bases from V and 2 bases from J, with 13 bases in between. CDR3 bases: TGTGCCAGCAGCCCTGGACAGCCGGGCAATCAGCCCCAGCATTTT. Encoded protein: CASSPGQPGNQPQHF.

The genes are TRBV5-6 and TRBJ2-7, with 8 bases aligning to TRBD1. The CDR3 loop spans 15 amino acids. Trimming removed 4 bases from V and 2 bases from J; junction bases left unmatched: 8. Germline lookup yields CDR1 SGHDT and CDR2 YYEEEE. CDR3 residues: CASSHGQGDPYEQYF. CDR3 nucleotide sequence: TGTGCCAGCAGCCACGGACAGGGTGATCCCTACGAGCAGTACTTC.

The chain is built from TRBV27 and TRBJ1-6, with TRBD1 matching over 7 bases. Trimming at V came to 6 bases and at J to 10 bases, leaving 15 bases not matched to a gene. Germline CDR1 and CDR2: MNHEY and SMNVEV (reference sequence). CDR3 length: 16 amino acids. CDR3 nucleotide sequence: TGTGCCAGCAGCCCAAAGGTGACAGGGCTGGGGTCACCCCTCCACTTT. This codes for CASSPKVTGLGSPLHF.

The CDR3: CASSQDFGRLNEKLFF. In nucleotides, the CDR3 is TGCGCCAGCAGCCAAGATTTCGGCAGGTTGAATGAAAAACTGTTTTTT. This rearrangement joins TRBV4-3 to TRBJ1-4; D not certain. The CDR3 loop spans 16 amino acids. CDR1 and CDR2 (germline): LGHNA, YSLEER. The germline V and J ends were trimmed by 0 bases and 5 bases, with 13 bases remaining between them.

This clonotype was seen once. The rearrangement uses TRBV20-1 and TRBJ2-1; tentatively, D is TRBD1 or TRBD2 (6 bases each). Trimming stripped 0 bases from V and 5 bases from J, with 17 bases between. This CDR3 has 16 amino acids. Germline V CDR1 and CDR2: DFQATT, SNEGSKA (reference sequence). CDR3 protein: CSARDPRGGGDNEQFF. CDR3 bases: TGCAGTGCTAGAGACCCTCGTGGAGGGGGTGACAATGAGCAGTTCTTC.

This chain joins TRBV20-1 and TRBJ2-7; the D gene could be TRBD1 or TRBD2 (6 bases each). V was cut by 3 bases and J by 2 bases, with 14 bases left in between. The CDR3 spans 14 residues. Germline loops: CDR1 DFQATT, CDR2 SNEGSKA (reference sequence). CDR3 amino acids: CSARTGGLPYEQYF. The CDR3 DNA reads TGCAGTGCTAGGACCGGGGGCTTGCCCTACGAGCAGTACTTC.

The rearrangement uses TRBV9 and TRBJ1-5, with D possibly being TRBD1 (5 bases). The CDR3 totals 15 residues. Trimming pared 0 bases from V and 8 bases from J, leaving 15 bases between. Germline V gene sequence: CDR1 SGDLS, CDR2 YYNGEE. CDR3 amino acids: CASSVGGRGGEPQHF. The CDR3 DNA reads TGTGCCAGCAGCGTAGGAGGGAGGGGCGGGGAGCCCCAGCATTTT.

The rearrangement joins TRBV5-4 to TRBJ2-3; 8 bases are shared with TRBD2. CDR3 length: 16 residues. Germline V gives CDR1 SGHNT, CDR2 YYREEE (reference sequence). Trimming took 2 bases from V and 5 from J; bases not matched to a gene: 10. The CDR3 DNA reads as TGTGCCAGCAGCTTAATAGCGGGGAGACGTAGAGATACGCAGTATTTT. Protein sequence: CASSLIAGRRRDTQYF.

The rearrangement links TRBV7-2 to TRBJ2-1, with 13 bases aligning to TRBD2. Per the germline V gene, CDR1 is SGHTA and CDR2 is FQGNSA. CDR3 length: 17 residues. V trimming: 5 bases; J trimming: 0 bases; junction bases outside the gene matches: 4. CDR3 residues: CASSLTSGGASYNEQFF. The CDR3, as DNA: TGTGCCAGCAGCCTTACTAGCGGGGGGGCCTCCTACAATGAGCAGTTCTTC.

The J gene is TRBJ1-2, the V gene TRBV15; 7 bases are shared with TRBD1. Germline lookup yields CDR1 LNHNV and CDR2 YYDKDF (reference sequence). V shed 3 bases and J 8 bases; nucleotides not matched to a gene: 6. The CDR3 is made up of 13 amino acids. The CDR3 region is CATSRDRMWGYTF. The CDR3 region has the DNA TGTGCCACCAGCAGGGACAGGATGTGGGGCTACACCTTC.

The CDR3 protein is CSASPSGGSQETQYF. CDR3 coding DNA: TGCAGTGCTAGTCCCAGCGGGGGATCTCAAGAGACCCAGTACTTC. This chain connects TRBV20-1 to TRBJ2-5, with TRBD2 matching 8 bases. CDR3 size: 15 residues. Trimming removed 3 bases from V and 2 bases from J; junction bases left unmatched: 8. Germline loops: CDR1 DFQATT, CDR2 SNEGSKA (reference sequence).

The gene calls are TRBV30 and TRBJ1-1; D call uncertain. The germline V gene has CDR1 GTSNPN and CDR2 SVGIG (reference sequence). The ends were cut back, 0 bases at V and 8 bases at J, with 7 bases in the middle. The CDR3 has 11 amino acids. CDR3 amino acids: CAWSVTREAFF. DNA of the CDR3: TGTGCCTGGAGTGTCACCAGGGAAGCTTTCTTT.

The V call is TRBV7-8, the J call TRBJ2-1; no definite D call. Germline V gene sequence: CDR1 SGHVS, CDR2 FQNEAQ. This CDR3 has 10 residues. The V end was cut by 5 bases, the J end by 12 bases, with 8 bases between. CDR3 protein: CASSNERQFF. The CDR3 DNA reads as TGTGCCAGCAGCAACGAGCGGCAGTTCTTC.

The V call is TRBV7-8, the J call TRBJ2-7, with D maybe TRBD1 (6 bases). V was cut by 5 bases and J by 2 bases, with 16 bases left in between. This CDR3 is built from 15 residues. CDR1 and CDR2 from the germline V gene are SGHVS and FQNEAQ. Written as DNA, the CDR3 is TGTGCCAGCAGCCTCCCACGTACAGGGACCTACGAGCAGTACTTC. Translated, it gives CASSLPRTGTYEQYF.

The CDR3 DNA sequence: TGTGCCAGCACCACGGGGCCACCTACCTACGAGCAGTACTTC. This gives the protein CASTTGPPTYEQYF. The rearrangement uses TRBV27 and TRBJ2-7; either TRBD1 or TRBD2 may fit D (5 bases each). CDR3 length: 14 amino acids. V was cut by 7 bases and J by 2 bases, with 15 bases left in between. Germline V gene data show CDR1 as MNHEY and CDR2 as SMNVEV (reference sequence).

The rearrangement uses TRBV28 and TRBJ2-4, with unresolved D. V dropped 2 bases and J dropped 0 bases, with 8 bases sitting between them. Germline V gene lookup returns CDR1 MDHEN and CDR2 SYDVKM. The CDR3 length is 15 residues. DNA of the CDR3: TGTGCCAGCAGTTTAGGGTCTCTAGCCAAAAACATTCAGTACTTC. As protein: CASSLGSLAKNIQYF.

The chain carries TRBV12-3 or TRBV12-4 and TRBJ2-3; D is unclear. The V end was cut by 2 bases, the J end by 5 bases, with 8 bases between. The CDR3 totals 13 residues. The CDR3 is CASSLKLGDTQYF. CDR3 in DNA: TGTGCCAGCAGTTTAAAGTTAGGAGATACGCAGTATTTT.

This chain connects TRBV19 to TRBJ2-7; perhaps D is TRBD1 or TRBD2 (5 bases each). The CDR3 loop spans 14 amino acids. The V gene lost 2 bases and the J gene lost 5 bases, with 13 bases spanning the gap. CDR1 is LNHDA, CDR2 SQIVND, per germline (reference sequence). This CDR3 is CASSIRDARDEQYF. The CDR3 DNA reads TGTGCCAGTAGTATAAGGGACGCTCGGGACGAGCAGTACTTC.

The chain uses TRBV29-1 and TRBJ2-1; D may be TRBD1 or TRBD2 (6 bases each). V dropped 5 bases and J dropped 9 bases, with 20 bases sitting between them. The CDR3 extends over 14 amino acids. Germline V CDR1 and CDR2: SQVTM, ANQGSEA. DNA for the CDR3: TGCAGCGTTCTGGGGGGCCGGGGACTCGGTGAGCAGTTCTTC. It encodes CSVLGGRGLGEQFF.

In DNA, the CDR3 is TGCAGTGCTAGAGAGTACCTCGGCCAAGAGACCCAGTACTTC. This encodes CSAREYLGQETQYF. The gene calls are TRBV20-1 and TRBJ2-5; D is unclear. Trimming left V 0 bases short and J 1 base short, with 9 bases between. The CDR3 sequence is 14 residues long. Germline V gives CDR1 DFQATT, CDR2 SNEGSKA (reference sequence).

The rearrangement uses TRBV28 and TRBJ2-7; 8 nucleotides match TRBD1. The V gene's germline CDR1 is MDHEN and CDR2 SYDVKM. V shed 5 bases and J 5 bases; nucleotides not matched to a gene: 8. CDR3 length: 14 residues. The CDR3 spells CASSQGAKRHEQYF. CDR3 nucleotide sequence: TGTGCCAGCAGTCAGGGGGCCAAACGGCACGAGCAGTACTTC.

The genes are TRBV1 and TRBJ2-1; whether TRBD2, the table's D call, matches the DNA was not checked. TRBV1 is given as a pseudogene. The CDR3 extends over 10 amino acids. The CDR3 reads CTSRMAGGFF. CDR3 in DNA: TGCACCAGCAGGATGGCGGGGGGGTTCTTC.